One T cell receptor (beta chain) is described in this entry. This specimen belongs to a study of blood T cell repertoires in COVID-19. Study overall: Samples of COVID-19 (acute and convalescent) were obtained from the United States, Italy and Spain.

Original processing notes: Counts of nucleated cells, estimated from reference gene primer amplification, were obtained. Profiled with immunoSEQ multiplex PCR; TCRdb holds only in-frame clones, not every one. The V and J calls and the clone size are those of that table, but D and trimming were determined from the DNA. The sample holds more than 85,000 clones, approximately 89% seen once. This CDR3 comprises 14 residues. The V end lost 2 bases, the J end lost 6 bases, and 13 bases lay between the germline ends. Germline CDR1 reads SGHTA; CDR2 reads FQGNSA. The genes are TRBV7-2 and TRBJ1-1; possible D gene TRBD1, 5 bases. What was sequenced was peripheral blood. The sequence was obtained from a man between 60 and 75 years old with acute or convalescent COVID-19. CDR3 DNA sequence: TGTGCCAGCAGCTTAAAGTGGGGGGGATCTGAAGCTTTCTTT. Translation: CASSLKWGGSEAFF.